This TCR beta chain was profiled in a study of blood T cell repertoires in COVID-19. This CDR3 region has 15 residues. The trim removed 3 bases at V and 2 bases at J, leaving 6 bases unmatched. The germline CDR1 and CDR2 sequences are SGHTS and YDEGEE. Participants spanned ages about 18 to 90 years and resided in around 25 US areas. Resolution of symptoms, clearance, or two negative PCRs was present in recovered Cohort 3 donors. Per the original methods: Counts of nucleated cells, estimated from reference gene primer amplification, were obtained. Data came from immunoSEQ multiplex PCR; TCRdb stores just in-frame clones and leaves some out. V and J calls and clone size are given by that table; D and trimming were obtained from the DNA. Of more than 110,000 clones listed, over 65% are singletons.

The chain has TRBV5-8 and TRBJ1-2, with 8 bases fitting TRBD1. The origin of this receptor is a woman aged 45-65 years who had recovered from COVID-19. The sample was PBMCs or T cells enriched from blood (not recorded which). The CDR3: CASSYSGTGNYGYTF. Written as DNA, the CDR3 is TGTGCCAGCAGCTACTCCGGGACAGGCAACTATGGCTACACCTTC. Combining the CDR3 with reference TRBV5-8 and TRBJ1-2 gives the whole variable domain EAGVTQSPTHLIKTRGQQATLRCSPISGHTSVYWYQQALGLGLQFLLWYDEGEERNRGNFPPRFSGRQFPNYSSELNVNALELEDSALYLCASSYSGTGNYGYTFGSGTRLTVV.